The 23 T cell receptor beta chains below come from one sample, sequenced in a study of T-cell reconstitution after alpha-beta-depleted transplantation in children. The library targeted TCRbeta and was prepared with unique molecular identifiers. TCRdb re-analysed the PCR reads in MiXCR, keeping a single row per CDR3 protein. This sample yields some 260,000 distinct CDR3 sequences, of which more than 20% are seen a single time; 4% to 5.5% belongs to the top ten. The sequencing used PBMCs, mostly from graft donor cells, collected 360 days after TCRalphabeta/CD19-depleted stem cell transplant. The receptor set was obtained from a female patient aged 2 to 10 who had a stem cell transplant for congenital amegakaryocytic thrombocytopenia, so the T cells may come from the graft donor.

This clonotype has only a few counts. V is TRBV15 and J is TRBJ2-1; no reliable D call. With 5 bases removed from V and 0 bases from J, the gap between germline ends came to 17 bases. The CDR3 spans 17 residues. Germline assignment: CDR1 LNHNV and CDR2 YYDKDF (reference sequence). The CDR3 DNA is TGTGCCACCAGCCGCGATGCTGGGTCGAGCTCCTACAATGAGCAGTTCTTC. It is translated as CATSRDAGSSSYNEQFF.

This clonotype occurred a few times. The chain is built from TRBV7-2 and TRBJ2-3, with 12 bases identical to TRBD2. Germline values: CDR1 SGHTA, CDR2 FQGNSA. CDR3 length equals 16 residues. The junction had 7 bases not matched to a gene; V was cut back by 5 bases and J by 4 bases. CDR3 in amino acids: CASSQPLAGGADTQYF. In nucleotides, the CDR3 is TGTGCCAGCAGCCAACCCCTAGCGGGAGGGGCAGATACGCAGTATTTT.

This clonotype was found a few times. V usage is TRBV3-1 and J usage is TRBJ1-3; 9 bases align to TRBD1. This CDR3 spans 15 amino acids. Germline V gives CDR1 LGHDT, CDR2 YNNKEL (reference sequence). V shed 3 bases, J shed 6 bases, and the junction held 6 bases outside the gene matches. The chain's CDR3 is CASSQNRDRENTIYF. As DNA, the CDR3 is TGTGCCAGCAGCCAGAACCGGGACAGGGAAAACACCATATATTTT.

The V call is TRBV6-2 or TRBV6-3, the J call TRBJ2-1, with 11 bases matching TRBD2. Trimming took 2 bases from V and 4 from J; bases not matched to a gene: 7. Germline assignment: CDR1 MNHEY and CDR2 SVGEGT. There are 17 residues in the CDR3. CDR3 bases: TGTGCCAGCAGTTACACCCGACTAGCGGGACCATACAATGAGCAGTTCTTC. It yields the protein CASSYTRLAGPYNEQFF.

This clonotype was counted only a few times. This sequence joins TRBV4-1 and TRBJ1-6, with D perhaps matching TRBD1 (6 bases). Per the germline V gene, CDR1 is MGHRA and CDR2 is YSYEKL. With 1 base removed from V and 2 bases from J, the gap between germline ends came to 9 bases. The CDR3 sequence is 16 residues long. Here the CDR3 DNA reads TGCGCCAGCAGCCAAGGGGACACTCCCTATAATTCACCCCTCCACTTT. This codes for CASSQGDTPYNSPLHF.

This clonotype occurred a few times. The V gene is TRBV30, the J gene TRBJ1-3, with TRBD1 matching 8 bases. Germline-derived CDR1 and CDR2 are GTSNPN and SVGIG (reference sequence). The V gene end was trimmed by 5 bases and the J gene end by 0 bases; junction bases not matched to a gene: 9. The CDR3 has 16 residues. CDR3 bases: TGTGCCTGGGGCCGGGACAGGTTGTTCTCTGGAAACACCATATATTTT. Amino acid sequence: CAWGRDRLFSGNTIYF.

Ten or more counts support this clonotype. The chain is built from TRBV4-1 and TRBJ1-6; TRBD1 aligns across 7 bases. Trimming removed 1 base from V and 7 bases from J; junction bases left unmatched: 4. Germline V gene data show CDR1 as MGHRA and CDR2 as YSYEKL. The length of the CDR3 is 15 residues. The CDR3 region has the DNA TGCGCCAGCAGCCAAGTAGGGGGCGGGAATTCACCCCTCCACTTT. Its translation: CASSQVGGGNSPLHF.

This clonotype has ten or more counts. The chain is built from TRBV24-1 and TRBJ2-1; unclear D gene. The germline gives CDR1 KGHDR, CDR2 SFDVKD. The V end lost 3 bases, the J end lost 8 bases, and 19 bases lay between the germline ends. This CDR3 contains 16 residues. The CDR3 nucleotides read TGTGCCACCAGTGATAGGACGGGTAGCAATTTGGATGAGCAGTTCTTC. Protein sequence: CATSDRTGSNLDEQFF.

This clonotype has only a few counts. V is TRBV5-5 and J is TRBJ2-7; 9 bases align to TRBD1. Germline V CDR1 and CDR2: SGHKS, YYEKEE (reference sequence). V gave up 3 bases and J gave up 2 bases; unmatched junction bases: 6. CDR3 size: 15 residues. In DNA form, the CDR3 reads TGTGCCAGCAGCTATACGGGACAGGGAACCTACGAGCAGTACTTC. Protein sequence: CASSYTGQGTYEQYF.

This clonotype was detected a few times. The chain recombines TRBV27 with TRBJ2-2; a possible D gene is TRBD2 (7 bases). Trimming pared 7 bases from V and 4 bases from J, leaving 19 bases between. The germline V gene has CDR1 MNHEY and CDR2 SMNVEV (reference sequence). The length of the CDR3 is 16 residues. CDR3 amino acids: CASTPFGGAGTGELFF. The CDR3 DNA sequence: TGTGCCAGCACTCCCTTTGGGGGGGCGGGCACCGGGGAGCTGTTTTTT.

The chain recombines TRBV12-3 or TRBV12-4 with TRBJ1-1; D gene uncertain. V lost 6 bases and J lost 3, with 11 bases in between. The length of the CDR3 is 13 residues. The CDR3 is CASRGQRDTEAFF. As DNA, the CDR3 is TGTGCCAGCAGGGGCCAGCGAGACACTGAAGCTTTCTTT.

This clonotype was counted between two and nine times. The chain joins TRBV4-2 to TRBJ2-1, with 7 nucleotides matching TRBD2. CDR3 length: 14 residues. Per germline, CDR1 LGHNA and CDR2 YNFKEQ. V lost 3 bases to trimming and J lost 8 bases; unmatched junction nucleotides: 7. The CDR3 is CASSQEIGRDEQFF. The CDR3 coding sequence is TGTGCCAGCAGCCAGGAGATTGGGAGGGATGAGCAGTTCTTC.

The chain couples TRBV20-1 to TRBJ2-3; no clear D. This CDR3 comprises 13 residues. Per the germline V gene, CDR1 is DFQATT and CDR2 is SNEGSKA (reference sequence). V was pared by 6 bases and J by 2 bases, with 12 bases between. For the CDR3, the DNA is TGCAGTGCCAAGGCTCTATTCACAGATACGCAGTATTTT. Encoded protein: CSAKALFTDTQYF.

There are a few counts of this clonotype. The chain employs TRBV7-2 and TRBJ2-7, with 7 bases aligning to TRBD2. CDR1 and CDR2 (germline): SGHTA, FQGNSA. The ends lost 2 bases at V and 0 bases at J; junction bases unmatched: 4. This CDR3 comprises 15 residues. The CDR3 DNA follows: TGTGCCAGCAGCTTAATATCTAGCGGCTCCTACGAGCAGTACTTC. Protein product: CASSLISSGSYEQYF.

The rearrangement links TRBV7-2 to TRBJ2-3; 12 nucleotides agree with TRBD1. The germline V gene has CDR1 SGHTA and CDR2 FQGNSA. V gave up 4 bases and J gave up 6 bases; unmatched junction bases: 8. The CDR3 is 16 amino acids. The CDR3 sequence: CASSSVRDRGLDTQYF. The CDR3 nucleotides are TGTGCCAGCAGCTCGGTCCGGGACAGGGGGCTTGATACGCAGTATTTT. Full variable domain (missing parts from reference TRBV7-2 and TRBJ2-3): GAGVSQSPSNKVTEKGKDVELRCDPISGHTALYWYRQSLGQGLEFLIYFQGNSAPDKSGLPSDRFSAERTGGSVSTLTIQRTQQEDSAVYLCASSSVRDRGLDTQYFGPGTRLTVL.

This clonotype came up a few times. The gene calls are TRBV7-9 and TRBJ1-1; D gene uncertain. Germline V CDR1 and CDR2: SEHNR, FQNEAQ (reference sequence). The CDR3 consists of 13 residues. The V end was cut by 5 bases, the J end by 1 base, with 8 bases between. This chain's CDR3 is CASSLQANTEAFF. The CDR3 DNA follows: TGTGCCAGCAGCCTTCAGGCGAACACTGAAGCTTTCTTT.

This clonotype has a count of ten or more. The V and J genes are TRBV5-1 and TRBJ2-3, with D possibly TRBD1 on 6 matching bases. V was trimmed by 4 bases and J by 3 bases, leaving 18 bases between them. Germline loops: CDR1 SGHRS, CDR2 YFSETQ. This CDR3 is built from 16 residues. As DNA, the CDR3 is TGCGCCAGCAGCCCCCCACGGCAGGGGCGTACAGATACGCAGTATTTT. Protein: CASSPPRQGRTDTQYF.

The V call is TRBV20-1, the J call TRBJ2-3, with D tentatively TRBD2 (5 bases). Germline V gene sequence: CDR1 DFQATT, CDR2 SNEGSKA (reference sequence). This CDR3 comprises 16 residues. V lost 3 bases and J 1 base, leaving 17 bases between the germline ends. CDR3 coding DNA: TGCAGTGCTAGTGGGGTTGCCGGGGTGGGCACAGATACGCAGTATTTT. Protein product: CSASGVAGVGTDTQYF.

This clonotype showed up just a few times. The gene calls are TRBV24-1 and TRBJ2-5; 11 bases line up with TRBD1. This CDR3 is built from 15 residues. V lost 3 bases to trimming and J lost 5 bases; unmatched junction nucleotides: 4. Per the germline V gene, CDR1 is KGHDR and CDR2 is SFDVKD. The DNA for the CDR3 is TGTGCCACCAGTGATGTCGGGACAGGGGGTGAGACCCAGTACTTC. Residues: CATSDVGTGGETQYF.

This clonotype came up a few times. One end of the junction is discordant with germline, which a read error may explain. The chain employs TRBV28 and TRBJ2-7; D is uncertain. From germline, CDR1 is MDHEN and CDR2 SYDVKM. The CDR3 is made up of 8 amino acids. The CDR3 nucleotides read TGTGCCAGCAGTTTTAGACCGTTC. Its protein is CASSFRPF.

This clonotype was found many times. J is TRBJ2-1 and V is TRBV12-3 or TRBV12-4, with D unclear. V gave up 6 bases and J gave up 4 bases, with 10 bases separating them. CDR3 size: 13 residues. The DNA for the CDR3 is TGTGCCAGCAGCTCTCACTTATACAATGAGCAGTTCTTC. Translation gives CASSSHLYNEQFF.

Only a few counts were recorded for this clonotype. The J gene is TRBJ2-5, the V gene TRBV12-3 or TRBV12-4; D remains ambiguous. The CDR3 sequence is 13 residues long. With 3 bases removed from V and 3 bases from J, the gap between germline ends came to 8 bases. The CDR3: CASSFAVEETQYF. The CDR3 nucleotides are TGTGCCAGCAGTTTCGCAGTAGAAGAGACCCAGTACTTC.

In its sample, this clonotype was seen a few times. This rearrangement joins TRBV20-1 to TRBJ2-1, with 10 bases fitting TRBD2. The CDR3 consists of 14 residues. V shed 6 bases and J 7 bases; nucleotides not matched to a gene: 9. Germline assignment: CDR1 DFQATT and CDR2 SNEGSKA (reference sequence). The CDR3 bases are TGCAGTGCCCAATCTAGCGGGAGTCGGAATGAGCAGTTCTTC. Amino acid sequence: CSAQSSGSRNEQFF.